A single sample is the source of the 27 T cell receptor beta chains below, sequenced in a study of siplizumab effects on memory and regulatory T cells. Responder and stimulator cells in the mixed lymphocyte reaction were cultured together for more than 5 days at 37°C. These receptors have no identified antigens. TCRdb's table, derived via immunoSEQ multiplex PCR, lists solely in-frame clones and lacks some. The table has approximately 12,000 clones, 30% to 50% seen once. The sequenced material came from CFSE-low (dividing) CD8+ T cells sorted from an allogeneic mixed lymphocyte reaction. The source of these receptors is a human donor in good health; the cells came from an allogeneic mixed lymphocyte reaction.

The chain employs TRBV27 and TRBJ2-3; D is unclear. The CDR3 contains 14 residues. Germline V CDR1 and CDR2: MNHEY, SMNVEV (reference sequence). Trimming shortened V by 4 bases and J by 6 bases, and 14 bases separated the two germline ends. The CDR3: CASSSLPGLDTQYF. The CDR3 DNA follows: TGTGCCAGCAGTTCCCTCCCAGGTTTGGATACGCAGTATTTT.

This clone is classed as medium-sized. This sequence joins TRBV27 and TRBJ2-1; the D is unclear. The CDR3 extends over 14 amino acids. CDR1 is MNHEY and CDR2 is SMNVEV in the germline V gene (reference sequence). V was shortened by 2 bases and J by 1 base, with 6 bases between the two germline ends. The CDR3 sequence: CASSLLESYNEQFF. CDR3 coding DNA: TGTGCCAGCAGTTTACTTGAATCCTACAATGAGCAGTTCTTC.

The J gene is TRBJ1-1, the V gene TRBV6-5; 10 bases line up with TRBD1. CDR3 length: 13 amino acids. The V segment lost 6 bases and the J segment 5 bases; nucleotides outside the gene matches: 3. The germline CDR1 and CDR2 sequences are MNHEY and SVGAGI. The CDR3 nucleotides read TGTGCCAGCAGGGACAGGGGGTGGACTGAAGCTTTCTTT. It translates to CASRDRGWTEAFF.

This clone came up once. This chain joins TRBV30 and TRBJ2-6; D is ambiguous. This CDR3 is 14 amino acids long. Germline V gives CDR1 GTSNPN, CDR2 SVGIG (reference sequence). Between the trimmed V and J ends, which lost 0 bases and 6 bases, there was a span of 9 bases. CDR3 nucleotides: TGTGCCTGGAGTGTGACCGGGCTGGCCAACGTCCTGACTTTC. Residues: CAWSVTGLANVLTF.

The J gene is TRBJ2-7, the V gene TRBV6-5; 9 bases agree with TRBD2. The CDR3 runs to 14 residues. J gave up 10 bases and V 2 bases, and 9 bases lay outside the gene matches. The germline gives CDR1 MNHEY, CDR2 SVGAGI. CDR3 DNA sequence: TGTGCCAGCAGTTACGGTGTAGTAGCGGGAGATCAGTACTTC. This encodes CASSYGVVAGDQYF.

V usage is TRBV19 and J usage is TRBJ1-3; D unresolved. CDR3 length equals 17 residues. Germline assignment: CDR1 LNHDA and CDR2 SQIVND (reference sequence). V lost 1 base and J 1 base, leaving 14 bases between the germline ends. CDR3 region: CASSIAPPGVSGNTIYF. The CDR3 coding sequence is TGTGCCAGTAGTATAGCCCCCCCCGGGGTTTCTGGAAACACCATATATTTT.

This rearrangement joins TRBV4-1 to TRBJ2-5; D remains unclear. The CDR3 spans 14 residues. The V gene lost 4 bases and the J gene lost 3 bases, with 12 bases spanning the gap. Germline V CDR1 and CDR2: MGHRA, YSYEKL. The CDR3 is CASSPANREETQYF. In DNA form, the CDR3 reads TGCGCCAGCAGCCCCGCCAACCGGGAAGAGACCCAGTACTTC.

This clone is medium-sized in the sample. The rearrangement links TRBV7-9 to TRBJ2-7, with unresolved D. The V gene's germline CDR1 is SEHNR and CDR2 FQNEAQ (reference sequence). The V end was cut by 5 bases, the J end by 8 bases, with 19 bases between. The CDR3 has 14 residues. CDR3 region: CASSPGPTMDQQYF. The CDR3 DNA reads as TGTGCCAGCAGCCCCGGGCCAACGATGGATCAGCAGTACTTC.

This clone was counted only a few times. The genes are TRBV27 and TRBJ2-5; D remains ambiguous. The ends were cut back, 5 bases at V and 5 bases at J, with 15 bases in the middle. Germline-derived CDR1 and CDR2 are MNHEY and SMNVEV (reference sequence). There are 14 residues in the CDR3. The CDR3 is CASSPLLGRETQYF. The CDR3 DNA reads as TGTGCCAGCAGTCCCCTCCTAGGGCGGGAGACCCAGTACTTC.

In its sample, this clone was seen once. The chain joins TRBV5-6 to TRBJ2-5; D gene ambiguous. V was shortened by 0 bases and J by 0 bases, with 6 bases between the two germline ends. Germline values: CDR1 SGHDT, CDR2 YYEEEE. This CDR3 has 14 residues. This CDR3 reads CASSLGGNQETQYF. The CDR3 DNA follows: TGTGCCAGCAGCTTGGGGGGAAACCAAGAGACCCAGTACTTC.

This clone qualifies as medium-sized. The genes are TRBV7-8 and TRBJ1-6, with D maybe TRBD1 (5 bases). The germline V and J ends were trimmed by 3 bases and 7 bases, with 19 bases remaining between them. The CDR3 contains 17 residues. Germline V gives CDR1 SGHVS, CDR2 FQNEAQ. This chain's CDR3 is CASSFGTGRTENSPLHF. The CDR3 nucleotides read TGTGCCAGCAGCTTTGGGACCGGTAGGACCGAGAATTCACCCCTCCACTTT. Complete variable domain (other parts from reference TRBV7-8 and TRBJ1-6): GAGVSQSPRYKVAKRGQDVALRCDPISGHVSLFWYQQALGQGPEFLTYFQNEAQLDKSGLPSDRFFAERPEGSVSTLKIQRTQQEDSAVYLCASSFGTGRTENSPLHFGNGTRLTVT.

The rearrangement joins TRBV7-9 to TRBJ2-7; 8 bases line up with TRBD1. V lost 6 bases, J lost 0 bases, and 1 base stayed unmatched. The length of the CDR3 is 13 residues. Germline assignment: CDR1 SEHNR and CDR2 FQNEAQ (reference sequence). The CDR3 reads CASSGTGSYEQYF. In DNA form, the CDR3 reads TGTGCCAGCAGTGGGACAGGCTCCTACGAGCAGTACTTC.

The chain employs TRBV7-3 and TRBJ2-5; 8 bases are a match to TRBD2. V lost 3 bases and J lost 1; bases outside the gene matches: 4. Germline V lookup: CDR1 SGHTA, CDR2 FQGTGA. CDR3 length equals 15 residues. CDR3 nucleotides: TGTGCCAGCAGCTTGGGCGGGGGGAGCCAAGAGACCCAGTACTTC. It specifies CASSLGGGSQETQYF. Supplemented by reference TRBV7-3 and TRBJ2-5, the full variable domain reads GAGVSQTPSNKVTEKGKYVELRCDPISGHTALYWYRQSLGQGPEFLIYFQGTGAADDSGLPNDRFFAVRPEGSVSTLKIQRTERGDSAVYLCASSLGGGSQETQYFGPGTRLLVL.

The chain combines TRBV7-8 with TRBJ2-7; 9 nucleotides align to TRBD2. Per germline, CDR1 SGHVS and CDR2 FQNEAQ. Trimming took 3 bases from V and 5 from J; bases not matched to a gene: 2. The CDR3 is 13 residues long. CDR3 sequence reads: CASSLREGHEQYF. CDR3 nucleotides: TGTGCCAGCAGCTTGCGGGAGGGCCACGAGCAGTACTTC.

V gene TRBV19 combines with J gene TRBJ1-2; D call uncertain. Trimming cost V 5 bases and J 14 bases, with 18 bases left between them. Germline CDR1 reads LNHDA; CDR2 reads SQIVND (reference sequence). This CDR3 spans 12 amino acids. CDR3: CASSSPPAERTF. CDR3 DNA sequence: TGTGCCAGTAGTTCCCCTCCCGCGGAAAGGACCTTC.

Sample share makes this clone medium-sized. The CDR3 nucleotides are TGCGCCAGCAGCCAAGCCCAGGGGGGTGGGGCCAACGTCCTGACTTTC. Residues: CASSQAQGGGANVLTF. V gene TRBV4-1 combines with J gene TRBJ2-6; tentatively, D is TRBD1 (7 bases). With 1 base removed from V and 3 bases from J, the gap between germline ends came to 10 bases. The CDR3 has 16 amino acids. From germline, CDR1 is MGHRA and CDR2 YSYEKL.

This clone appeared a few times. The CDR3 sequence: CASSQGTPSYNEQFF. The CDR3 region has the DNA TGTGCCAGCAGTCAGGGGACTCCTTCCTACAATGAGCAGTTCTTC. The chain has TRBV6-6 and TRBJ2-1; perhaps D is TRBD1 or TRBD2 (6 bases each). Germline CDR1 is MNHNY and CDR2 is SVGAGI (reference sequence). This CDR3 has 15 residues. Trimming cost V 5 bases and J 1 base, with 12 bases left between them.

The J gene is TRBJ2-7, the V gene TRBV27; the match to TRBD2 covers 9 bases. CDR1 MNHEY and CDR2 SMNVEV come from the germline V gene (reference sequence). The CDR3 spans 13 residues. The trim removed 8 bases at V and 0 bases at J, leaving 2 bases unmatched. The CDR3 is CASGSGSSYEQYF. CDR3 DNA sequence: TGTGCCAGCGGTAGCGGGAGCTCCTACGAGCAGTACTTC.

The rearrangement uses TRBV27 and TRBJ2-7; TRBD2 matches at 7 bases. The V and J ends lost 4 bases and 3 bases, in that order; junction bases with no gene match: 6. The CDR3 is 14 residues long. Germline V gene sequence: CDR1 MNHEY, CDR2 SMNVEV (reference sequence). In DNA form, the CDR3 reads TGTGCCAGCAGTTGGACGGGAGGCCACTACGAGCAGTACTTC. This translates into CASSWTGGHYEQYF.

The DNA for the CDR3 is TGTGCCACCAGCAGAGATTCGGAAAATCAGCCCCAGCATTTT. Translation gives CATSRDSENQPQHF. J is TRBJ1-5 and V is TRBV15; no clear D. CDR1 LNHNV and CDR2 YYDKDF come from the germline V gene (reference sequence). V was clipped by 0 bases and J by 4 bases, with 7 bases between them. The CDR3 sequence is 14 residues long.

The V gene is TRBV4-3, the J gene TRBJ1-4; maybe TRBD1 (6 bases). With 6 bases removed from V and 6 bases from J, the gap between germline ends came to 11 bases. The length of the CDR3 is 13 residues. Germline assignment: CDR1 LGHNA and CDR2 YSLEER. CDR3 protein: CASRETGDEKLFF. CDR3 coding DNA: TGCGCCAGCAGGGAGACAGGCGATGAAAAACTGTTTTTT.

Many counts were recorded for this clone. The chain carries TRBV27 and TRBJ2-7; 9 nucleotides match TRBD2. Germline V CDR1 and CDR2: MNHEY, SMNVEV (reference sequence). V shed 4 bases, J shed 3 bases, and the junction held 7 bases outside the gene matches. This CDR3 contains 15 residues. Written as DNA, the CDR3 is TGTGCCAGCAGTTCCCCTTTTAGCGGGAGCTACGAGCAGTACTTC. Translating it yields CASSSPFSGSYEQYF.

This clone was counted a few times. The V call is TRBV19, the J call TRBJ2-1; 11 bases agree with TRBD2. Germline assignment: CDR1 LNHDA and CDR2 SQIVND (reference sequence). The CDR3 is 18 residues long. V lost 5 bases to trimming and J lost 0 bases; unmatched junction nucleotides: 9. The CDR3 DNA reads TGTGCCAGTAGTGAAGGACTAGCGGGCAGGTACTCCTACAATGAGCAGTTCTTC. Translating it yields CASSEGLAGRYSYNEQFF.

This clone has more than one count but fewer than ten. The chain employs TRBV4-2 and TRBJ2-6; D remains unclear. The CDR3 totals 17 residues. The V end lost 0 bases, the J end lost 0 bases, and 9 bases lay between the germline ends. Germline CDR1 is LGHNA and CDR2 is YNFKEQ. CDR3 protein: CASSQDQGPSGANVLTF. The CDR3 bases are TGTGCCAGCAGCCAAGATCAAGGTCCCTCTGGGGCCAACGTCCTGACTTTC.

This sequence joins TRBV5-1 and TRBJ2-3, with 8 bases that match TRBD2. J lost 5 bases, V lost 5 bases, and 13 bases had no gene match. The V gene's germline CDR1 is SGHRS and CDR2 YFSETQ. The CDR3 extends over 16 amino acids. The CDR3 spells CASSPRIAGWGDTQYF. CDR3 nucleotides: TGCGCCAGCAGTCCCCGGATAGCGGGGTGGGGAGATACGCAGTATTTT.

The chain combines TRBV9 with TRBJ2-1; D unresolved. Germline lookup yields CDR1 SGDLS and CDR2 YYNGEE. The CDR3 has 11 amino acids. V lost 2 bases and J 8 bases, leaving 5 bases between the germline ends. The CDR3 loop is CASSVLDEQFF. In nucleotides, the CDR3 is TGTGCCAGCAGCGTCCTTGATGAGCAGTTCTTC.

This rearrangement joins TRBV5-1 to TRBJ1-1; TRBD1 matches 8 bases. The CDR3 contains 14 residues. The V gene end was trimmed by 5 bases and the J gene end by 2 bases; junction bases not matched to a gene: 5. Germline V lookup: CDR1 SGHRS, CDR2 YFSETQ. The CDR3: CASRATGANTEAFF. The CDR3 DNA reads TGCGCCAGCAGGGCGACAGGGGCCAACACTGAAGCTTTCTTT. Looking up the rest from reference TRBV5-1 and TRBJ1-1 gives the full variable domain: KAGVTQTPRYLIKTRGQQVTLSCSPISGHRSVSWYQQTPGQGLQFLFEYFSETQRNKGNFPGRFSGRQFSNSRSEMNVSTLELGDSALYLCASRATGANTEAFFGQGTRLTVV.